This entry is about one T cell receptor beta chain. The V end lost 7 bases, the J end lost 8 bases, and 12 bases lay between the germline ends. The CDR3 loop spans 12 amino acids. Looked up from germline, CDR1 is SGHKS and CDR2 is YYEKEE (reference sequence). PCR primers comprised 60 Vbeta and 13 Jbeta primers. Some clones are missing from TCRdb's copy, which holds only in-frame ones; the method was immunoSEQ multiplex PCR. The table has approximately 120,000 clones, over 70% seen once. The data are from a study of cytomegalovirus exposure and HLA in healthy donors. The chain uses TRBV5-5 and TRBJ1-4; D remains unclear. Sequencing was carried out using PBMCs. The sequence was collected from a woman between 45 and 60 years old in good health and CMV-seronegative. This chain's CDR3 is CASGLNGEKLFF. CDR3 DNA sequence: TGTGCCAGCGGACTTAATGGGGAAAAACTGTTTTTT. Filled out from reference TRBV5-5 and TRBJ1-4, the complete variable domain reads DAGVTQSPTHLIKTRGQQVTLRCSPISGHKSVSWYQQVLGQGPQFIFQYYEKEERGRGNFPDRFSARQFPNYSSELNVNALLLGDSALYLCASGLNGEKLFFGSGTQLSVL.